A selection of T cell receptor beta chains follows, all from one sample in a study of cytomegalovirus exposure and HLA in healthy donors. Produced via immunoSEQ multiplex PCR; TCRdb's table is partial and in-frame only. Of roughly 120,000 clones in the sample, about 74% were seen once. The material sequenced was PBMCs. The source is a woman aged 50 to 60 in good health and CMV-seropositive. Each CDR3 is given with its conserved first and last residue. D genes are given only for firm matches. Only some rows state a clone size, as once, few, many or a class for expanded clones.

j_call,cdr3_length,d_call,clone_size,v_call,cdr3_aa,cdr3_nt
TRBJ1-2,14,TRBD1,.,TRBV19,CASTGQGINYGYTF,TGTGCCAGTACCGGACAGGGGATCAACTATGGCTACACCTTC
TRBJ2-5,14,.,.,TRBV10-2,CASSEYVGLETQYF,TGCGCCAGCAGTGAGTACGTGGGGCTGGAGACCCAGTACTTC
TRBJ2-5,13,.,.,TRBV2,CASIRPRDGSQYF,TGTGCCAGCATCCGCCCGAGGGATGGCTCCCAGTACTTC
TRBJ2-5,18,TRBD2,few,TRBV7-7,CASSPERASGGAGETQYF,TGTGCCAGCAGTCCCGAGCGGGCTAGCGGGGGGGCTGGGGAGACCCAGTACTTC
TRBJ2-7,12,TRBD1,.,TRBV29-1,CSVRDRTYEQYF,TGCAGCGTTAGGGACAGGACCTACGAGCAGTACTTC
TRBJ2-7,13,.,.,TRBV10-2,CASSQDRFYEQYF,TGCGCCAGCAGCCAGGACAGATTCTACGAGCAGTACTTC
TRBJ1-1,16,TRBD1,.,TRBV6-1,CASSATGGFVVTEAFF,TGTGCCAGCAGTGCCACAGGGGGATTTGTCGTAACTGAAGCTTTCTTT
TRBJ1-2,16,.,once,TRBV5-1,CASSLGMGGGADGYTF,TGCGCCAGCAGCTTGGGAATGGGAGGGGGTGCAGATGGCTACACCTTC
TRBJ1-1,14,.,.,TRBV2,CASSEARGGTEAFF,TGTGCCAGCAGTGAAGCGAGGGGAGGCACTGAAGCTTTCTTT
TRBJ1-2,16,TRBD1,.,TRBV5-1,CASSPRRTGDSYGYTF,TGCGCCAGCAGCCCCCGAAGGACAGGGGATTCCTATGGCTACACCTTC
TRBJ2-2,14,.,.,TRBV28,CASSFGGRYGELFF,TGTGCCAGCAGTTTCGGGGGAAGGTACGGGGAGCTGTTTTTT
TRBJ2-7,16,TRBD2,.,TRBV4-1,CASSQGWGGITYEQYF,TGCGCCAGCAGCCAAGGCTGGGGGGGAATCACCTACGAGCAGTACTTC
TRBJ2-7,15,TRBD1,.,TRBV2,CASRPKTGAAYEQYF,TGTGCCAGCAGACCTAAGACAGGGGCCGCCTACGAGCAGTACTTC
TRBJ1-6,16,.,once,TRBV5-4,CASSLELGGDNSPLHF,TGTGCCAGCAGCTTGGAATTGGGGGGGGATAATTCACCCCTCCACTTT
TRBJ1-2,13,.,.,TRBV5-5,CASSFQANYGYTF,TGTGCCAGCAGCTTCCAAGCGAACTATGGCTACACCTTC
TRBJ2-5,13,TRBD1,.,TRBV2,CASGQGNQETQYF,TGTGCCAGCGGACAGGGGAACCAAGAGACCCAGTACTTC
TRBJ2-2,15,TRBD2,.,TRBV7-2,CASSLKRGNTGELFF,TGTGCCAGCAGCCTCAAGCGGGGAAACACCGGGGAGCTGTTTTTT
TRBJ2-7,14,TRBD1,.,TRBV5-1,CASSGQGATYEQYF,TGCGCCAGCAGCGGTCAGGGGGCGACGTACGAGCAGTACTTC
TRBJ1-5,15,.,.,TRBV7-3,CASSLRRQLNQPQHF,TGTGCCAGCAGCTTACGGAGACAGCTGAATCAGCCCCAGCATTTT
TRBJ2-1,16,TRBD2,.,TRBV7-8,CASSLLAGGIYNEQFF,TGTGCCAGCAGCTTACTAGCGGGGGGGATCTACAATGAGCAGTTCTTC
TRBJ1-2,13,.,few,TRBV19,CASSLGISYGYTF,TGTGCCAGTAGTCTCGGGATTAGCTATGGCTACACCTTC
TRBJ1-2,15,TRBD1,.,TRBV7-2,CASSLTGTGAGGYTF,TGTGCCAGCAGCTTGACCGGGACAGGGGCGGGAGGCTACACCTTC
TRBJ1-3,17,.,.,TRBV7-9,CASSFEMTGGSGNTIYF,TGTGCCAGCAGCTTTGAAATGACCGGGGGCTCTGGAAACACCATATATTTT
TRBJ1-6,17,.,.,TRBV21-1,CASSDRDIGSYNSPLHF,TGTGCCAGCAGCGACAGGGACATTGGTTCCTATAATTCACCCCTCCACTTT
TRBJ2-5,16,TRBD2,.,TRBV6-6,CASSPSKRGAGETQYF,TGTGCCAGCAGCCCCTCCAAGCGGGGGGCGGGCGAGACCCAGTACTTC
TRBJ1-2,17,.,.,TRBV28,CASSLSARSGDDYGYTF,TGTGCCAGCAGTTTATCGGCTCGATCAGGGGACGACTATGGCTACACCTTC
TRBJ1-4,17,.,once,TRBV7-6,CASSLEPDRPTNEKLFF,TGTGCCAGCAGCTTAGAGCCAGACAGACCAACTAATGAAAAACTGTTTTTT
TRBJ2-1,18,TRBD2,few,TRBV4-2,CASSQDGLAGGPGNEQFF,TGTGCCAGCAGCCAGGACGGACTAGCGGGGGGTCCGGGCAATGAGCAGTTCTTC
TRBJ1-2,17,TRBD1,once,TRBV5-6,CASSPDRGGPDPYGYTF,TGTGCCAGCAGCCCGGACAGGGGGGGCCCGGACCCTTATGGCTACACCTTC
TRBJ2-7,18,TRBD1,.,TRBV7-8,CASSFPIEKTGERDEQYF,TGTGCCAGCAGCTTCCCGATAGAAAAGACAGGGGAAAGAGACGAGCAGTACTTC
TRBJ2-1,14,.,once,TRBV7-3,CASSPRSGYNEQFF,TGTGCCAGCAGCCCCCGGAGTGGATACAATGAGCAGTTCTTC
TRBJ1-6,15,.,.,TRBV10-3,CAIPASSRGNSPLHF,TGTGCCATCCCCGCCTCTTCTAGGGGAAATTCACCCCTCCACTTT
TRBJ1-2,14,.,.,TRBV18,CASSPPGANYGYTF,TGTGCCAGCTCTCCCCCGGGGGCTAACTATGGCTACACCTTC
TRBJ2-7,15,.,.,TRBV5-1,CASSLAPGQSYEQYF,TGCGCCAGCAGCTTGGCGCCGGGTCAGAGCTACGAGCAGTACTTC
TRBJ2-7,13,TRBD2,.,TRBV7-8,CASLMGGSYEQYF,TGTGCCAGCTTAATGGGGGGGAGCTACGAGCAGTACTTC
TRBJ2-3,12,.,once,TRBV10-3,CAISGVADTQYF,TGTGCCATCAGCGGGGTTGCAGATACGCAGTATTTT
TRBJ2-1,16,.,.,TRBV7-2,CASSFRTAYSYNEQFF,TGTGCCAGCAGCTTCCGGACAGCCTACTCCTACAATGAGCAGTTCTTC
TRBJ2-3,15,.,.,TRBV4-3,CASSQETVHTDTQYF,TGCGCCAGCAGCCAAGAGACAGTCCACACAGATACGCAGTATTTT
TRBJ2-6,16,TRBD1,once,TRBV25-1,CASSADRVAGANVLTF,TGTGCCAGCAGTGCTGACAGGGTAGCTGGGGCCAACGTCCTGACTTTC
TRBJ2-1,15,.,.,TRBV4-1,CASSQTSSGVNEQFF,TGCGCCAGCAGCCAAACCTCCTCCGGGGTAAATGAGCAGTTCTTC